The entry below gives a single TCR beta chain sequence along with its context. Which antigen it targets is not known. No base qualities exist here, and no much larger clone lies one base off it. The data belong to a study of blood T cell repertoires in COVID-19 (dated by TCRdb to 2019 to 2021). Looking at the study overall: Collaborator samples came from the United States, Italy and Spain and covered acute and convalescent phases of COVID-19. The prospective study material was composed of cDNA or gDNA derived from T cells, B-cell-depleted T cells, or PBMCs. Deeply sampled blood TCRbeta repertoires from subjects exposed to, actively infected with, or recovered from COVID-19 were included in the dataset. A freely available public database, intended as a resource for researchers studying the immune response to SARS-CoV-2, is where the repertoires were released. Samples came from the ongoing ImmuneRACE study (first 160 participants) plus 1,254 subjects from 6 global collaborators. A de-identified subject ID, COVID-19 status, age in years and sex were almost always included in the sample metadata. Where available, HLA class I and class II types were taken from metadata supplied by the sample provider and were not determined by assay-based typing.

V is cut back by 6 bases and J by 3 bases, with 10 bases in the junction unmatched. The cysteine opens and the phenylalanine closes a CDR3 of 16 amino acids. The sequence is cut down to CDR3 DNA, 48 bases in frame from base 1. According to the germline V gene, CDR1 reads SNHLY and CDR2 reads FYNNEI. The collaborating institutions used their own protocols to collect whole blood in K2EDTA tubes. For TCRbeta analysis, collaborators shipped samples in one of three forms: frozen whole blood, isolated PBMCs, or DNA extracted from either of those sample types. The study at large found these results: How much clinical and demographic metadata was included differed by source and by participant, and the metadata was provided uncurated.

TCRbeta CDR3 regions were amplified from genomic DNA by means of the immunoSEQ Assay, a bias-controlled multiplex PCR. In the authors' own workflow: The number of nucleated cells in each sample was estimated by amplification of reference gene primers within the assay. Sequence reads were collapsed and filtered to measure the absolute abundance of every unique TCRbeta CDR3 rearrangement. Productive Simpson clonality was computed per sample as the square root of Simpson's diversity index over productive rearrangements. The table comes from immuneACCESS by way of TCRdb, which keeps in-frame sequences with V and J called. Part of the clones is missing from these tables; in studies checked, under half for an unresolved V gene and the rest for unknown reasons. V, J and clone size were drawn from that table, and D and trimming were deduced from the DNA. The sample table lists tens of thousands of clones, roughly 88% of them with a count of one. Clones ranked in the top ten supply roughly 13% of the sample.

The chain was built from TRBV2 and TRBJ2-5, with 10 bases matching TRBD2. The source material was peripheral blood. This sequence originates from a human donor with active COVID-19. The donor label of this sample is uncertain. The CDR3 here reads CASSGTGLALKETQYF. The DNA sequence follows: TGTGCCAGCAGCGGTACGGGACTAGCGCTGAAAGAGACCCAGTACTTC.